The rows below give T cell receptor beta chains drawn from one sample of a study of blood T cell repertoires in COVID-19. Some clones are missing from TCRdb's copy, which holds only in-frame ones; the method was immunoSEQ multiplex PCR. This sample has over 100,000 clones, with around 89% found just once. Source material: peripheral blood. The receptors originated from a human donor in a cohort sampled during active COVID-19. Each CDR3 is given with its conserved first and last residue. The D gene is left open where the match is weak. Clone size is shown for a subset of rows, as once, few, many or a class of expanded clone.

TRBD1	TRBV28	NA	TRBJ2-1	CAIRQGIAGGYNEQFF	TGTGCCATCAGACAGGGGATAGCTGGCGGCTACAATGAGCAGTTCTTC
NA	TRBV9	many	TRBJ2-2	CASSPSITGELFF	TGTGCCAGCAGCCCTAGTATCACCGGGGAGCTGTTTTTT
NA	TRBV2	many	TRBJ2-1	CASSEGRGPYNEQFF	TGTGCCAGCAGTGAGGGCAGGGGCCCATACAATGAGCAGTTCTTC
NA	TRBV6-6	NA	TRBJ2-3	CASSYGDKNTQYF	TGTGCCAGCAGTTACGGCGACAAAAATACGCAGTATTTT
TRBD2	TRBV5-1	NA	TRBJ2-7	CASSSGLAGPLEQYF	TGCGCCAGCAGCTCTGGACTAGCGGGACCCCTCGAGCAGTACTTC
NA	TRBV7-9	NA	TRBJ2-7	CASSFTGRAEDEQYF	TGTGCCAGCAGCTTCACAGGGCGTGCGGAGGACGAGCAGTACTTC
TRBD2	TRBV4-2	NA	TRBJ2-3	CASSQEVGRADTQYF	TGTGCCAGCAGCCAAGAGGTCGGGAGGGCCGATACGCAGTATTTT
TRBD1	TRBV18	NA	TRBJ1-2	CASKRDRGPDYGYTF	TGTGCCAGCAAACGGGACAGGGGGCCGGACTATGGCTACACCTTC
TRBD1	TRBV5-5	NA	TRBJ2-2	CASSSQGQGGTGELFF	TGTGCCAGCAGCTCCCAGGGACAGGGAGGGACCGGGGAGCTGTTTTTT
TRBD1	TRBV11-3	NA	TRBJ2-7	CASSSALTGGMYEQYF	TGTGCCAGCAGCTCGGCCTTAACAGGGGGCATGTACGAGCAGTACTTC
NA	TRBV19	NA	TRBJ2-5	CASSIVGQETQYF	TGTGCCAGTAGTATTGTCGGGCAAGAGACCCAGTACTTC
NA	TRBV28	NA	TRBJ2-7	CASSLLSLSYEQYF	TGTGCCAGCAGTTTACTTTCTCTCTCCTACGAGCAGTACTTC
TRBD1	TRBV10-3	NA	TRBJ1-2	CAISPAGGNYGYTF	TGTGCCATCAGCCCAGCAGGGGGCAACTATGGCTACACCTTC
NA	TRBV11-2	NA	TRBJ2-7	CASSRFGAAYEQYF	TGTGCCAGCAGCCGATTTGGGGCAGCCTACGAGCAGTACTTC
TRBD2	TRBV10-3	NA	TRBJ2-1	CAISEFRLTSELNEQFF	TGTGCCATCAGTGAGTTTCGATTGACTAGCGAACTCAATGAGCAGTTCTTC
TRBD2	TRBV4-2	NA	TRBJ2-1	CASSQEGTSVNEQFF	TGTGCCAGCAGCCAAGAGGGGACTAGCGTCAATGAGCAGTTCTTC
NA	TRBV5-4	NA	TRBJ1-2	CASSLATELLVYGYTF	TGTGCCAGCAGCTTGGCCACAGAACTACTAGTCTATGGCTACACCTTC
TRBD2	TRBV7-2	NA	TRBJ2-7	CASSPLGLAGIDEQYF	TGTGCCAGCAGCCCCCTGGGACTAGCCGGTATTGACGAGCAGTACTTC
NA	TRBV5-1	NA	TRBJ2-7	CASSLNREGYEQYF	TGCGCCAGCAGCTTGAACAGGGAGGGCTACGAGCAGTACTTC
NA	TRBV2	NA	TRBJ2-7	CASSGGTGRYEQYF	TGTGCCAGCAGTGGCGGAACAGGGCGCTACGAGCAGTACTTC
NA	TRBV2	NA	TRBJ1-1	CASSPPTGHSTEAFF	TGTGCCAGCAGTCCTCCGACAGGCCACTCCACTGAAGCTTTCTTT
TRBD1	TRBV24-1	NA	TRBJ2-5	CATSDPDRDGETQYF	TGTGCCACCAGTGACCCCGACAGGGATGGGGAGACCCAGTACTTC
TRBD1	TRBV7-9	NA	TRBJ2-2	CASSLGDRGSWTGELFF	TGTGCCAGCAGCTTAGGGGACAGGGGATCGTGGACCGGGGAGCTGTTTTTT
TRBD1	TRBV5-4	NA	TRBJ1-2	CASSLQGNYGYTF	TGTGCCAGCAGCCTACAGGGGAACTATGGCTACACCTTC
NA	TRBV28	NA	TRBJ2-7	CASSPPREPYEQYF	TGTGCCAGCAGCCCCCCCCGGGAACCCTACGAGCAGTACTTC
TRBD2	TRBV11-2	NA	TRBJ2-1	CASSLTSGGALGSEQFF	TGTGCCAGCAGCTTAACGTCGGGGGGAGCCTTGGGGAGCGAGCAGTTCTTC
TRBD1	TRBV5-1	NA	TRBJ1-1	CASSFNRGANTEAFF	TGCGCCAGCAGCTTTAACAGGGGGGCGAACACTGAAGCTTTCTTT
NA	TRBV5-6	NA	TRBJ1-2	CASSGRVSVYGYTF	TGTGCCAGCAGCGGTCGCGTCAGCGTCTATGGCTACACCTTC
NA	TRBV7-2	NA	TRBJ1-5	CASSLTVGAQYQPQHF	TGTGCCAGCAGCTTAACTGTCGGAGCCCAATATCAGCCCCAGCATTTT
TRBD1	TRBV10-3	NA	TRBJ1-1	CAIGQGSDTEAFF	TGTGCCATCGGACAGGGGTCGGACACTGAAGCTTTCTTT
TRBD2	TRBV5-6	NA	TRBJ2-2	CASSLASGTNTGELFF	TGTGCCAGCAGCTTGGCTAGCGGGACTAACACCGGGGAGCTGTTTTTT
NA	TRBV6-5	NA	TRBJ2-5	CASSQRRGVGTQYF	TGTGCCAGCAGTCAGCGGAGGGGAGTAGGGACCCAGTACTTC
NA	TRBV7-9	NA	TRBJ2-1	CASSLAQKRFF	TGTGCCAGCAGCTTGGCCCAGAAGCGGTTCTTC
TRBD2	TRBV29-1	NA	TRBJ2-7	CSVLLGGGAYEQYF	TGCAGCGTCCTTTTGGGGGGAGGGGCCTACGAGCAGTACTTC
TRBD2	TRBV3-1/TRBV3-2	NA	TRBJ2-3	CASSQDLAGGYRGTQYF	TGTGCCAGCAGCCAAGATTTAGCGGGAGGATATCGGGGTACGCAGTATTTT
NA	TRBV5-5	NA	TRBJ2-2	CASSLGHLNTGELFF	TGTGCCAGCAGCTTGGGACACCTGAACACCGGGGAGCTGTTTTTT
TRBD1	TRBV9	NA	TRBJ1-6	CASSSTPGTENSPLHF	TGTGCCAGCAGCTCCACTCCCGGGACAGAGAATTCACCCCTCCACTTT
TRBD1	TRBV29-1	NA	TRBJ1-1	CSVVRGRGTEAFF	TGCAGCGTTGTGAGGGGGCGAGGGACTGAAGCTTTCTTT
NA	TRBV2	NA	TRBJ2-7	CASNLDFDYEQYF	TGTGCCAGCAATTTGGACTTCGACTACGAGCAGTACTTC
NA	TRBV2	NA	TRBJ2-1	CASRATSGSYNEQFF	TGTGCCAGCAGGGCCACTAGTGGCTCCTACAATGAGCAGTTCTTC
TRBD1	TRBV3-1/TRBV3-2	NA	TRBJ2-6	CASSPGTGVRGANVLTF	TGTGCCAGCAGCCCCGGGACAGGGGTCCGTGGGGCCAACGTCCTGACTTTC
TRBD2	TRBV28	NA	TRBJ2-3	CASSLWGLGTDTQYF	TGTGCCAGCAGTTTATGGGGACTAGGCACAGATACGCAGTATTTT
TRBD2	TRBV5-1	few	TRBJ2-5	CASSAGLAGGQETQYF	TGCGCCAGCAGCGCGGGACTAGCGGGGGGACAAGAGACCCAGTACTTC
TRBD2	TRBV9	NA	TRBJ2-1	CASSAREAFSYNEQFF	TGTGCCAGCAGCGCCCGGGAGGCTTTCTCCTACAATGAGCAGTTCTTC
TRBD2	TRBV7-3	few	TRBJ2-1	CASSLRPLAGGDNEQFF	TGTGCCAGCAGCTTACGTCCCTTAGCGGGAGGAGATAATGAGCAGTTCTTC
TRBD2	TRBV9	NA	TRBJ2-7	CASSPGTSGRDIYEQYF	TGTGCCAGCAGCCCCGGGACTAGCGGGAGGGATATCTACGAGCAGTACTTC
NA	TRBV3-1/TRBV3-2	NA	TRBJ2-3	CASSPRAAGGEDTQYF	TGTGCCAGCAGCCCGCGGGCCGCGGGCGGTGAAGATACGCAGTATTTT
TRBD1	TRBV6-5	NA	TRBJ1-2	CASSTRTGRAYGYTF	TGTGCCAGCTCTACCCGGACAGGGCGTGCCTATGGCTACACCTTC
TRBD1	TRBV18	NA	TRBJ2-2	CASSAGDRVNTGELFF	TGTGCCAGCTCGGCCGGGGACAGGGTGAACACCGGGGAGCTGTTTTTT
NA	TRBV12-3/TRBV12-4	once	TRBJ2-1	CASSLEGPGFF	TGTGCCAGCAGTTTGGAGGGCCCCGGATTCTTC
NA	TRBV27	NA	TRBJ1-1	CASSSELLRDTRKNTEAFF	TGTGCCAGCAGTTCTGAATTACTCCGGGACACACGGAAGAACACTGAAGCTTTCTTT
TRBD1	TRBV6-5	NA	TRBJ2-3	CASSLRTGAADTQYF	TGTGCCAGCAGTCTGAGGACAGGGGCGGCAGATACGCAGTATTTT
NA	TRBV7-3	NA	TRBJ1-1	CASSAGKNTEAFF	TGTGCCAGCAGCGCAGGGAAGAACACTGAAGCTTTCTTT
TRBD1	TRBV15	NA	TRBJ2-7	CATRNGGLRDRHYEQYF	TGTGCCACGAGAAATGGGGGTCTCCGGGACAGACACTACGAGCAGTACTTC
NA	TRBV7-9	NA	TRBJ2-7	CASRQSGTEQYF	TGTGCCAGCAGACAGTCCGGGACTGAGCAGTACTTC
TRBD1	TRBV27	NA	TRBJ1-2	CASSYALRGRGGYTF	TGTGCCAGCAGTTACGCCTTAAGGGGGCGCGGGGGCTACACCTTC
NA	TRBV14	NA	TRBJ1-6	CASSHRTGLRGGPPLHF	TGTGCCAGCAGCCACAGAACAGGGCTACGGGGGGGGCCACCCCTCCACTTT
TRBD1	TRBV5-1	NA	TRBJ1-2	CASSPEGTGLNYGYTF	TGCGCCAGCAGCCCCGAGGGGACAGGACTAAATTATGGCTACACCTTC
NA	TRBV2	once	TRBJ1-6	CASSDRVGSPLHF	TGTGCCAGCAGTGACCGGGTAGGCTCACCCCTCCACTTT